The clone carrying this T cell receptor (beta chain) was detected only a few times. No antigen is known for it. CDR3 length: 13 amino acids. V was trimmed by 4 bases and J by 5 bases, leaving 11 bases between them. Germline V gene data show CDR1 as SNHLY and CDR2 as FYNNEI. This entry is derived from a study of beta chain features in type 1 diabetes. Since all of the isolated RNA was reverse transcribed, expressed TCRB transcripts were what got sequenced. Here immunoSEQ multiplex PCR was the method, and the copy in TCRdb shows in-frame clones only, minus some. The sample contains about 660,000 clones, roughly 13% of which appear only once. Whole-study results and caveats: All four CD4+ subsets of Type 1 diabetes patients contained TCRB CDR3s that were moderately but significantly shorter.

The chain links TRBV2 to TRBJ2-5; D perhaps matches TRBD1 (5 bases). The receptor comes from a man aged 18 to 30 with type 1 diabetes. Source material: naive CD4+ T cells from blood. Written as DNA, the CDR3 is TGTGCCAGCAGTGGCAAGGGGTGGGAGACCCAGTACTTC. Encoded protein: CASSGKGWETQYF.